Sequencing of this TCR beta chain was carried out in a study of blood T cell repertoires in COVID-19. The repertoire was sequenced with immunoSEQ multiplex PCR; TCRdb's copy has only in-frame clones and lacks some. The table lists just over 300,000 clones, around 84% of them singletons. There are many counts of this clone. This CDR3 contains 16 residues. The V segment lost 3 bases and the J segment 6 bases; nucleotides outside the gene matches: 9. CDR1 ENHRY and CDR2 SYGVKD come from the germline V gene. Source material: PBMCs or T cells enriched from blood (not recorded which). The chain joins TRBV10-3 to TRBJ2-1; 9 nucleotides line up with TRBD2. This sequence was found in a man aged 25-45 years who had recovered from COVID-19. As DNA, the CDR3 is TGTGCCATCAGTGACCTTAGCGGGAGAAAGAGCAATGAGCAGTTCTTC. Residues: CAISDLSGRKSNEQFF.